This T cell receptor beta chain came from a study of T-cell reconstitution after alpha-beta-depleted transplantation in children (dated by TCRdb to the mid-2010s). Context from the whole study: T-cell immune reconstitution after TCRalphabeta/CD19-depleted allogeneic hematopoietic cell transplantation in children was quantitatively tracked in the study by means of TCR repertoire profiling.

CDR1 and CDR2, per the germline V gene, are SGHRS and YFSETQ. From cysteine to phenylalanine, the CDR3 is 16 amino acids long. The only DNA kept is the CDR3, 48 bases in frame from the first base. V is pruned by 0 bases and J by 2 bases, leaving 7 bases of the junction without a gene match. This specimen's treatment or condition label, interpreted: allogeneic hematopoietic cell transplantation with graft depleted of TCRalphabeta T cells and CD19 B cells. TCRalphabeta/CD19-depleted allogeneic hematopoietic cell grafts were given to the transplant recipients, all of whom were children. General findings and caveats noted by the study authors: The high TCRbeta diversity at day 60 in some patients was ascribed to recipient T cells and intrathymic progenitors that had survived conditioning. The frequencies of hyperexpanded clones fell over the following months, and after one year, T-cell counts and TCRbeta diversity were mostly attributed to newly produced T cells. Apparently early alphabetaT-cell count recovery about two months after transplant reportedly relied on only several hundred rapidly expanded clones derived from non-depleted graft cells.

This clonotype was seen more than once but under ten times. The clone's antigen remains unknown. No base quality values were provided; no much bigger clone lies one nucleotide off. Receptors were amplified or captured by PCR. Sequencing was carried out with an Illumina HiSeq 2500. TCR libraries were prepared with molecular barcoding, using unique molecular identifiers to normalize TCRbeta repertoire quantification. The public sequencing data were trimmed at Q25 with fastp and processed into clonotypes with MiXCR by TCRdb, which kept only in-frame beta chains. CDR3 protein duplicates are merged, each entry listing the most common genes and DNA. This sample gives some 220,000 distinct CDR3 sequences in total; around 9.9% of them show up just once. Roughly 27% of the sample lies in the top ten.

The material sequenced was PBMCs, taken before TCRalphabeta/CD19-depleted stem cell transplant. The sequence joins TRBV5-1 to TRBJ2-5; TRBD2 agrees with 7 junctional bases. This receptor was obtained from a child under three years old with acute myeloid leukemia, due to receive a stem cell transplant. The CDR3 loop reads CASSLAGAGFQETQYF. The nucleotides read TGCGCCAGCAGCTTGGCGGGAGCGGGATTTCAAGAGACCCAGTACTTC. The entire variable domain, with the stretches around the CDR3 drawn from the reference TRBV5-1 and TRBJ2-5 proteins, is KAGVTQTPRYLIKTRGQQVTLSCSPISGHRSVSWYQQTPGQGLQFLFEYFSETQRNKGNFPGRFSGRQFSNSRSEMNVSTLELGDSALYLCASSLAGAGFQETQYFGPGTRLLVL.